This entry lists 19 T cell receptor beta chains sequenced from one sample in a study of blood T cell repertoires in COVID-19. Libraries were prepared by immunoSEQ multiplex PCR; TCRdb keeps only in-frame clonotypes and omits some of them. The sample includes fewer than 200,000 clones, around 81% seen only once; the top ten take about a tenth. The material sequenced was peripheral blood. These receptors all come from a man between 65 and 79 years old with active or convalescent COVID-19.

The DNA for the CDR3 is TGTGCCACCAGCAGAGCTCCCGGGACTAATACAGATACGCAGTATTTT. It encodes CATSRAPGTNTDTQYF. V usage is TRBV15 and J usage is TRBJ2-3; 7 bases align to TRBD2. CDR3 length: 16 residues. Germline V gene data show CDR1 as LNHNV and CDR2 as YYDKDF (reference sequence). The J segment lost 3 bases and the V segment lost 1 base, leaving 7 bases of the junction unmatched.

The rearrangement links TRBV4-1 to TRBJ1-2; D possibly corresponds to TRBD1 (6 bases). The CDR3 totals 15 residues. V lost 0 bases and J 8 bases, leaving 16 bases between the germline ends. Germline-derived CDR1 and CDR2 are MGHRA and YSYEKL. The CDR3 sequence: CASSQEEAGVYGYTF. The CDR3 DNA reads as TGCGCCAGCAGCCAAGAAGAGGCAGGGGTATACGGCTACACCTTC.

The chain carries TRBV27 and TRBJ2-1; weak D call: TRBD1 (5 bases). The germline V gene has CDR1 MNHEY and CDR2 SMNVEV (reference sequence). The germline V and J ends were trimmed by 2 bases and 6 bases, with 11 bases remaining between them. The CDR3 length is 14 residues. For the CDR3, the DNA is TGTGCCAGCAGTTTAATAGGGGCTCTCAATGAGCAGTTCTTC. It is translated as CASSLIGALNEQFF.

The J gene is TRBJ2-1, the V gene TRBV5-4; 7 bases line up with TRBD2. J was trimmed by 7 bases and V by 0 bases; bases with no gene match: 7. CDR3 length equals 15 residues. Germline CDR1 SGHNT, CDR2 YYREEE (reference sequence). CDR3 sequence: CASSLDLGRRNEQFF. The CDR3 region has the DNA TGTGCCAGCAGCTTGGATCTCGGGAGGAGGAATGAGCAGTTCTTC.

The V and J genes are TRBV27 and TRBJ2-7; D ambiguous. Trimming pared 5 bases from V and 4 bases from J, leaving 9 bases between. The length of the CDR3 is 12 residues. Germline V lookup: CDR1 MNHEY, CDR2 SMNVEV (reference sequence). CDR3 in amino acids: CASSNGPYEQYF. CDR3 coding DNA: TGTGCCAGCAGTAACGGTCCGTACGAGCAGTACTTC.

This clone was seen just once. V usage is TRBV7-9 and J usage is TRBJ1-1, with a weak D call TRBD1 (6 bases). This CDR3 spans 13 amino acids. The V gene lost 7 bases and the J gene lost 5 bases, with 14 bases spanning the gap. Germline CDR1 and CDR2: SEHNR and FQNEAQ (reference sequence). Written as DNA, the CDR3 is TGTGCCAGCAACTCGGGGGGGCGGACTGAAGCTTTCTTT. It yields the protein CASNSGGRTEAFF.

The chain employs TRBV18 and TRBJ1-4; possibly TRBD1 for D (6 bases). The CDR3 covers 14 residues. V was trimmed by 3 bases and J by 1 base, leaving 6 bases between them. Germline V lookup: CDR1 KGHSH, CDR2 LQKENI. CDR3 in amino acids: CASSPTGTNEKLFF. CDR3 coding DNA: TGTGCCAGCTCACCGACAGGAACTAATGAAAAACTGTTTTTT.

J is TRBJ1-1 and V is TRBV27; TRBD1 matches at 7 bases. Trimming cost V 0 bases and J 5 bases; bases outside gene matches: 12. This CDR3 has 17 amino acids. The germline V gene has CDR1 MNHEY and CDR2 SMNVEV (reference sequence). Written as DNA, the CDR3 is TGTGCCAGCAGTTTATCGGGGACAGTCCGTCTTAGGACTGAAGCTTTCTTT. Translation gives CASSLSGTVRLRTEAFF.

CDR3 in amino acids: CASSYSRGNQPQHF. The DNA for the CDR3 is TGTGCCAGCAGTTACTCGAGGGGGAATCAGCCCCAGCATTTT. The V call is TRBV6-2 or TRBV6-3, the J call TRBJ1-5, with D maybe TRBD1 (6 bases). Germline CDR1 is MNHEY and CDR2 is SVGEGT. CDR3 size: 14 residues. The V gene lost 0 bases and the J gene lost 4 bases, with 7 bases spanning the gap.

The chain employs TRBV7-8 and TRBJ2-7; 7 bases match TRBD1. J was trimmed by 1 base and V by 1 base; bases with no gene match: 16. The CDR3 is 19 amino acids. The germline CDR1 and CDR2 sequences are SGHVS and FQNEAQ. CDR3 in amino acids: CASSLVHGDSPFPSYEQYF. CDR3 DNA sequence: TGTGCCAGCAGCTTAGTCCACGGGGACAGCCCTTTTCCATCCTACGAGCAGTACTTC.

This chain connects TRBV7-9 to TRBJ2-1; 7 bases are shared with TRBD2. The CDR3 length is 13 residues. V was clipped by 5 bases and J by 5 bases; unmatched bases: 3. Germline values: CDR1 SEHNR, CDR2 FQNEAQ (reference sequence). CDR3 DNA sequence: TGTGCCAGCAGCCCCGCGGGAGACAATGAGCAGTTCTTC. Amino acid sequence: CASSPAGDNEQFF.

This chain connects TRBV19 to TRBJ2-3; possible D gene TRBD2, 5 bases. Germline CDR1 is LNHDA and CDR2 is SQIVND (reference sequence). Trimming took 4 bases from V and 3 from J, leaving 14 bases between them. CDR3 length: 15 residues. CDR3 DNA sequence: TGTGCCAGTAGTAGGCTAGCCGGGATAACAGATACGCAGTATTTT. Translation: CASSRLAGITDTQYF. The full variable domain, its missing parts supplied by reference TRBV19 and TRBJ2-3, is DGGITQSPKYLFRKEGQNVTLSCEQNLNHDAMYWYRQDPGQGLRLIYYSQIVNDFQKGDIAEGYSVSREKKESFPLTVTSAQKNPTAFYLCASSRLAGITDTQYFGPGTRLTVL.

Here the CDR3 DNA reads TGTGCCAGCAGCTCCGGGATCCATTTACCCCCCTACGAGCAGTACTTC. It codes for CASSSGIHLPPYEQYF. The chain carries TRBV28 and TRBJ2-7, with a tentative D call TRBD2 (5 bases). Germline lookup yields CDR1 MDHEN and CDR2 SYDVKM. The length of the CDR3 is 16 residues. V was trimmed by 6 bases and J by 2 bases, leaving 20 bases between them.

This clone was picked up many times. The V and J genes are TRBV7-9 and TRBJ2-7; 7 positions match TRBD2. The germline V gene has CDR1 SEHNR and CDR2 FQNEAQ (reference sequence). V was pared by 3 bases and J by 7 bases, with 6 bases of the junction left unmatched. The CDR3 sequence is 13 residues long. The CDR3 loop is CASSFGLGWEQYF. The CDR3 region has the DNA TGTGCCAGCAGCTTTGGACTAGGTTGGGAGCAGTACTTC. Together with reference TRBV7-9 and TRBJ2-7, the CDR3 gives the full variable domain: DTGVSQNPRHKITKRGQNVTFRCDPISEHNRLYWYRQTLGQGPEFLTYFQNEAQLEKSRLLSDRFSAERPKGSFSTLEIQRTEQGDSAMYLCASSFGLGWEQYFGPGTRLTVT.

The rearrangement uses TRBV19 and TRBJ1-2; D unresolved. CDR3 length: 10 amino acids. Germline V lookup: CDR1 LNHDA, CDR2 SQIVND (reference sequence). Trimming pared 6 bases from V and 7 bases from J, leaving 6 bases between. CDR3: CASSRVGYTF. The CDR3 region has the DNA TGTGCCAGTAGCCGGGTTGGCTACACCTTC.

The V gene is TRBV5-6, the J gene TRBJ2-7, with TRBD1 matching 7 bases. V shed 1 base, J shed 2 bases, and the junction held 3 bases outside the gene matches. The V gene's germline CDR1 is SGHDT and CDR2 YYEEEE. The CDR3 has 14 amino acids. The CDR3 region has the DNA TGTGCCAGCAGCTTGCAAACAGGGGCCTACGAGCAGTACTTC. It encodes CASSLQTGAYEQYF.

The chain couples TRBV18 to TRBJ1-4; D not resolved. The CDR3 totals 13 residues. V gave up 2 bases and J gave up 6 bases, with 7 bases separating them. Germline values: CDR1 KGHSH, CDR2 LQKENI. In DNA form, the CDR3 reads TGTGCCAGCTCACCAACTGAGGATGAAAAACTGTTTTTT. As protein: CASSPTEDEKLFF.

The rearrangement uses TRBV7-8 and TRBJ1-3; D ambiguous. V lost 1 base and J 5 bases, leaving 9 bases between the germline ends. The CDR3 consists of 14 residues. Germline values: CDR1 SGHVS, CDR2 FQNEAQ. The CDR3 DNA reads as TGTGCCAGCAGCTTAGACGAGACTCGAAACACCATATATTTT. Translating gives CASSLDETRNTIYF.

The V call is TRBV7-8, the J call TRBJ1-2; tentative D call: TRBD1 (6 bases). The CDR3 is 16 residues long. Germline-derived CDR1 and CDR2 are SGHVS and FQNEAQ. Trimming took 5 bases from V and 0 from J, leaving 16 bases between them. The CDR3 protein is CASSPQGRVANYGYTF. CDR3 bases: TGTGCCAGCAGCCCCCAGGGGAGGGTTGCTAACTATGGCTACACCTTC.